The present T cell receptor (beta chain) was sequenced within a study of OX40 agonist ivuxolimab in advanced cancers. This clone was counted once. Generated by immunoSEQ multiplex PCR, the TCRdb table keeps only in-frame clones and is missing some. The sample lists 70,000 or so clones; around four fifths were seen once. Germline-derived CDR1 and CDR2 are SGHAT and FQNNGV. There are 15 residues in the CDR3. Unmatched junction bases numbered 7, after V lost 3 bases and J lost 6 bases. Autoimmune disease history or systemic immunosuppression disqualified patients. Sample: CD4+ or CD8+ T cells sorted from blood, taken in a trial of the OX40 agonist ivuxolimab. The gene calls are TRBV11-2 and TRBJ2-7; 11 nucleotides agree with TRBD2. The clonotype originates from an adult with an advanced solid tumor such as melanoma, head and neck, liver or kidney cancer. The CDR3 sequence is CASSFPGLAASEQYF. In DNA form, the CDR3 reads TGTGCCAGCAGCTTTCCGGGACTAGCGGCCTCCGAGCAGTACTTC.